This T cell receptor (beta chain) originates from a study of T cell clones after liver transplantation. Comments on this clone: Antigen specificity is unknown.

Findings of the study overall: The donor-reactive repertoire was only partly measurable in two subjects, lacking donor cells. Circulating graft-donor-reactive CD4 TCRbeta sequences fell significantly post-transplant in most of the 8 subjects.

Using immunoSEQ multiplex PCR, the repertoire was profiled, and TCRdb retains in-frame clones only, with some absent. The sample lists 50,000 or so clones, roughly 90% seen once, with roughly 14% in the top ten. Unmatched junction bases numbered 5, after V lost 6 bases and J lost 0 bases. The germline CDR1 and CDR2 sequences are SGHVS and FQNEAQ. This CDR3 contains 15 residues. J is TRBJ2-3 and V is TRBV7-8; TRBD2 agrees at 8 bases. Sequenced here: CD8+ T cells from blood, sampled 12 months after liver transplant. This clonotype originated in a human patient who received a liver transplant. Certain T cells may be donor cells from the graft. The CDR3 DNA sequence: TGTGCCAGCAGTTACTTAGCGGGAAGCACAGATACGCAGTATTTT. Amino acid sequence: CASSYLAGSTDTQYF.